This T cell receptor (beta chain) was documented in a study of CD8 T cells in ankylosing spondylitis. Study-level points and caveats: Ankylosing spondylitis blood appeared to be characterized by a TCR beta motif of roughly eight highly homologous variants.

Comment on this clonotype: Its specificity is unknown.

TCRdb reprocessed the 5' RACE reads via MiXCR and lists one record per CDR3 protein. The top ten hold just over 1% of the sample, which has approximately 400,000 distinct CDR3 sequences, about a sixth seen once. This clonotype was sampled from a male donor with ankylosing spondylitis. Sequencing was done on a sample of blood, either unsorted or a sorted T cell fraction (not recorded which).

The CDR3: CASGSGSLNEQFF. The CDR3 DNA follows: TGTGCCAGCGGTAGCGGGAGCCTCAATGAGCAGTTCTTC. The chain has TRBV9 and TRBJ2-1, with 9 bases lining up with TRBD2. After removal of 7 bases from V and 6 bases from J, the junction contained 5 bases not matched to a gene. The CDR3 is 13 residues long. Germline V CDR1 and CDR2: SGDLS, YYNGEE.